A selection of T cell receptor beta chains follows, all from one sample in a study of blood T cell repertoires in COVID-19. Measured with immunoSEQ multiplex PCR; TCRdb has only the in-frame clones, and not every one. This table has around 400,000 clones, around 87% appearing once. Sequenced input: peripheral blood. These receptor sequences come from a young woman with COVID-19, enrolled during active disease. Both conserved end residues are part of each CDR3. The order of the fields is V gene, J gene, CDR3 protein.

>TRBV5-4|TRBJ2-7
CASSLGGQAYEQYF
>TRBV6-5|TRBJ2-7
CASSYNRDLTYEQYF
>TRBV29-1|TRBJ2-1
CSVEPGLGEQFF
>TRBV30|TRBJ2-3
CAWSLPNTRGRAADTQYF
>TRBV3-1/TRBV3-2|TRBJ1-5
CASSLLNQPQHF
>TRBV7-3|TRBJ2-1
CASSFLAGGHDEQFF
>TRBV2|TRBJ2-7
CASSELQGLYEQYF
>TRBV27|TRBJ2-7
CASSSLGLGFYEQYF
>TRBV6-4|TRBJ2-3
CASSDSATSGGTDTQYF
>TRBV7-2|TRBJ2-2
CASSLAEVRTGGVRVTGELFF
>TRBV24-1|TRBJ2-1
CATSDQDPGEQFF
>TRBV10-1|TRBJ2-5
CASRTRETQYF
>TRBV28|TRBJ1-4
CASRQGGTNEKLFF
>TRBV30|TRBJ1-5
CAWDTGGNQPQHF
>TRBV5-1|TRBJ1-5
CASSPGTGAQPQHF
>TRBV7-3|TRBJ2-2
CASSLTGSRQGFDTGELFF